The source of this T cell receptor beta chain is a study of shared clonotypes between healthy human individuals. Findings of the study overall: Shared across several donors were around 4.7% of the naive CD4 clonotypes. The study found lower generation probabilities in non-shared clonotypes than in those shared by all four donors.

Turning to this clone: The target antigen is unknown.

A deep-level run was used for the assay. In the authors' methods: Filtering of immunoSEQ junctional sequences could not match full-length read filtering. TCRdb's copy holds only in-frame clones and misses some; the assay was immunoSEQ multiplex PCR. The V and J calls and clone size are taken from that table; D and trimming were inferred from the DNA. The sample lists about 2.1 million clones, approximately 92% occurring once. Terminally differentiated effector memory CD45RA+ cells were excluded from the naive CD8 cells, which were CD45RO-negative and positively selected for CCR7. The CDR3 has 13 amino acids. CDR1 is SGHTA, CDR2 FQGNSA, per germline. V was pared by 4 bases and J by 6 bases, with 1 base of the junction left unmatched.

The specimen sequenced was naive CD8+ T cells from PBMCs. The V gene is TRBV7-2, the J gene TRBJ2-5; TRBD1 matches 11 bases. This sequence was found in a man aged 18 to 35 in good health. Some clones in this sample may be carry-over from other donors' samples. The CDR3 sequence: CASSSDRGQTQYF. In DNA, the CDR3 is TGTGCCAGCAGCTCGGACAGGGGGCAGACCCAGTACTTC.